This T cell receptor beta chain was found in a study of Tregs in tolerant kidney transplant recipients. TCRdb's copy holds only in-frame clones and misses some; the assay was immunoSEQ multiplex PCR. The sample carries some 64,000 clones, roughly 98% recorded once. CDR3 size: 14 residues. V lost 2 bases to trimming and J lost 2 bases, with 8 bases between them. Germline-derived CDR1 and CDR2 are SGHTA and FQGTGA. Unstimulated regulatory T cells (CD4+CD25+CD127-), CD4+CD25- non-regulatory cells, CD4 and CD8 cells were FACS-sorted from thawed PBMCs. Whole-study results and caveats: Antigen-driven expansion was suggested because donor-specific Tregs expanded more than all Tregs in tolerant patients. Validation in larger populations is needed because few patients were studied. Biological reproducibility was not directly addressed, but technical replication error appeared minimal.

Points on this clone: The antigen is not known.

The chain uses TRBV7-3 and TRBJ2-3; D remains ambiguous. This sequence was found in a human donor who received a combined kidney and bone marrow transplant. The material was Tregs from blood, obtained before the transplant. In nucleotides, the CDR3 is TGTGCCAGCAGCTTAGAGCCATACACAGATACGCAGTATTTT. Translation gives CASSLEPYTDTQYF.